A single sample is the source of the 19 T cell receptor beta chains below, sequenced in a study of blood T cells in healthy people across ages. The second PCR ran roughly 6 to 12 cycles with a sample-barcoded 5' primer and J-beta primers. TCRdb fed the 5' RACE reads into MiXCR, producing one record per CDR3 protein. Of 1.4 million or so distinct CDR3 sequences in the sample, around 40% were seen once. The material sequenced was blood. The source of these receptors is a woman younger than 35 in good health.

This clonotype has only one observation. The chain joins TRBV20-1 to TRBJ1-1; 8 nucleotides line up with TRBD1. The CDR3 has 12 residues. The junction had 3 bases not matched to a gene; V was cut back by 6 bases and J by 3 bases. The germline CDR1 and CDR2 sequences are DFQATT and SNEGSKA (reference sequence). Here the CDR3 reads CSARTGYTEAFF. CDR3 DNA: TGCAGTGCCAGGACAGGGTACACTGAAGCTTTCTTT.

This clonotype was seen only a few times. The J gene is TRBJ1-6, the V gene TRBV20-1, with 8 bases that match TRBD1. This CDR3 comprises 15 residues. The junction had 8 bases not matched to a gene; V was cut back by 5 bases and J by 5 bases. CDR1 and CDR2 from the germline V gene are DFQATT and SNEGSKA (reference sequence). As DNA, the CDR3 is TGCAGTGCTGTCGCAGGGGGCCTAAATAATTCACCCCTCCACTTT. It is translated as CSAVAGGLNNSPLHF.

In this sample, this clonotype turned up a few times. The chain employs TRBV4-1 and TRBJ2-7, with D perhaps TRBD2 (7 bases). Germline CDR1 reads MGHRA; CDR2 reads YSYEKL. V lost 0 bases to trimming and J lost 4 bases, with 16 bases between them. The CDR3 sequence is 16 residues long. The DNA for the CDR3 is TGCGCCAGCAGCCAAGATCCCGGGGGGCCTGAGTACGAGCAGTACTTC. Translation: CASSQDPGGPEYEQYF.

This clonotype was found a few times. The V gene is TRBV25-1, the J gene TRBJ2-7; D gene unclear. Germline V gives CDR1 MGHDK, CDR2 SYGVNS. This CDR3 spans 11 amino acids. Trimming removed 1 base at V and 6 bases at J, with 4 bases between. The CDR3 nucleotides read TGTGCCAGCAGTGAATCTTTCGAGCAGTACTTC. Translating it yields CASSESFEQYF.

The rearrangement links TRBV20-1 to TRBJ2-5, with 8 bases aligning to TRBD2. This CDR3 has 14 amino acids. Per the germline V gene, CDR1 is DFQATT and CDR2 is SNEGSKA (reference sequence). Trimming removed 1 base from V and 7 bases from J; junction bases left unmatched: 8. CDR3 DNA sequence: TGCAGTGCTAGAGGGGAGCGGGAGAGCCTGACCCAGTACTTC. This encodes CSARGERESLTQYF.

J is TRBJ2-5 and V is TRBV7-9; TRBD2 matches at 7 bases. Germline V lookup: CDR1 SEHNR, CDR2 FQNEAQ (reference sequence). The CDR3 has 13 residues. Trimming took 8 bases from V and 2 from J; bases not matched to a gene: 5. Here the CDR3 reads CASERGSQETQYF. CDR3 coding DNA: TGTGCCAGCGAGCGGGGATCACAAGAGACCCAGTACTTC.

The rearrangement uses TRBV28 and TRBJ2-4; D might be TRBD2 (5 bases). The V gene's germline CDR1 is MDHEN and CDR2 SYDVKM. The germline V and J ends were trimmed by 5 bases and 0 bases, with 17 bases remaining between them. CDR3 length: 17 residues. This CDR3 reads CASSPLAGGLAKNIQYF. DNA for the CDR3: TGTGCCAGCAGTCCCCTAGCCGGCGGGCTAGCCAAAAACATTCAGTACTTC.

The chain carries TRBV4-1 and TRBJ1-5; tentatively, D is TRBD1 (5 bases). CDR1 MGHRA and CDR2 YSYEKL come from the germline V gene. The CDR3 runs 15 residues. V shed 0 bases and J shed 4 bases, with 10 bases lying between them. CDR3: CASSQEWQGNQPQHF. The CDR3, as DNA: TGCGCCAGCAGCCAAGAGTGGCAGGGAAATCAGCCCCAGCATTTT.

V is TRBV27 and J is TRBJ1-2; 8 nucleotides align to TRBD1. Trimming removed 0 bases from V and 6 bases from J; junction bases left unmatched: 21. Germline V gene lookup returns CDR1 MNHEY and CDR2 SMNVEV (reference sequence). The length of the CDR3 is 20 residues. CDR3 coding DNA: TGTGCCAGCAGTTTATCGATGACAGGGGCTCCCGAACCCCAGATCGATGGCTACACCTTC. Translating it yields CASSLSMTGAPEPQIDGYTF.

The genes are TRBV9 and TRBJ2-7, with D tentatively TRBD1 or TRBD2 (5 bases each). There are 18 residues in the CDR3. Trimming removed 4 bases from V and 7 bases from J, with 30 bases in between. Germline CDR1 and CDR2: SGDLS and YYNGEE. For the CDR3, the DNA is TGTGCCAGCAGCCCCCCCGAGGGACCAATGAGCTCCTACAATGAGCAGTACTTC. It translates to CASSPPEGPMSSYNEQYF.

The sample holds a few counts of this clonotype. The genes are TRBV12-3 or TRBV12-4 and TRBJ2-1, with 11 bases fitting TRBD2. The CDR3 runs 14 residues. Trimming took 6 bases from V and 4 from J; bases not matched to a gene: 2. The CDR3 region has the DNA TGTGCCAGCAGAGGGACTAGCGGATACAATGAGCAGTTCTTC. This encodes CASRGTSGYNEQFF.

This clonotype appeared a few times. The chain joins TRBV7-9 to TRBJ1-4; D remains ambiguous. Germline lookup yields CDR1 SEHNR and CDR2 FQNEAQ (reference sequence). The CDR3 covers 13 residues. Trimming removed 3 bases from V and 4 bases from J, with 6 bases in between. In DNA, the CDR3 is TGTGCCAGCAGCTTTGGATATAATGAAAAACTGTTTTTT. The encoded protein is CASSFGYNEKLFF.

This rearrangement joins TRBV27 to TRBJ1-3; 7 bases align to TRBD1. The CDR3 covers 17 residues. V gave up 3 bases and J gave up 0 bases; unmatched junction bases: 8. CDR1 is MNHEY and CDR2 is SMNVEV in the germline V gene (reference sequence). This CDR3 is CASSFSAGGNSGNTIYF. Written as DNA, the CDR3 is TGTGCCAGCAGTTTTAGTGCAGGGGGTAACTCTGGAAACACCATATATTTT.

Worth noting for this clonotype: A junction boundary mismatches the germline segment, possibly from a read error. This chain connects TRBV10-3 to TRBJ2-7, with 7 bases matching TRBD1. This CDR3 has 15 amino acids. Germline values: CDR1 ENHRY, CDR2 SYGVKD. For the CDR3, the DNA is TGTGCCATCAGTGAGTCCCCGGGACAGACCTACGGGCAGTACTTC. It translates to CAISESPGQTYGQYF.

In this sample, this clonotype turned up many times. The chain uses TRBV12-3 or TRBV12-4 and TRBJ1-2; TRBD1 aligns across 9 bases. CDR3 length: 14 amino acids. V lost 3 bases, J lost 8 bases, and 7 bases stayed unmatched. CDR3 residues: CASSFGTGRGGYTF. The DNA of the CDR3 is TGTGCCAGCAGTTTCGGGACAGGGCGAGGAGGCTACACCTTC.

The chain carries TRBV14 and TRBJ2-7, with 7 bases aligning to TRBD2. Germline values: CDR1 SGHDN, CDR2 FVKESK. Losses at the gene ends were 5 bases for V and 6 bases for J; bases not matched to a gene: 4. This CDR3 region has 12 residues. The CDR3 here is CASSAAGVEQYF. CDR3 nucleotides: TGTGCCAGCAGCGCGGCGGGAGTCGAGCAGTACTTC.

This clonotype has a count of ten or more. This chain joins TRBV6-2 or TRBV6-3 and TRBJ2-7; no firm D call. V was trimmed by 2 bases and J by 3 bases, leaving 11 bases between them. Per germline, CDR1 MNHEY and CDR2 SVGEGT. The CDR3 consists of 14 residues. The CDR3: CASSYRVVGYEQYF. In DNA form, the CDR3 reads TGTGCCAGCAGTTACCGTGTGGTCGGCTACGAGCAGTACTTC.

V usage is TRBV6-6 and J usage is TRBJ1-5, with no clear D. Looked up from germline, CDR1 is MNHNY and CDR2 is SVGAGI (reference sequence). V was shortened by 6 bases and J by 3 bases, with 12 bases between the two germline ends. The CDR3 has 14 amino acids. The CDR3 spells CASSEPFTNQPQHF. Written as DNA, the CDR3 is TGTGCCAGCAGCGAGCCGTTCACCAATCAGCCCCAGCATTTT.

This chain links TRBV20-1 with TRBJ2-2; 10 bases fit TRBD2. This CDR3 spans 14 amino acids. With 3 bases clipped from V and 5 bases from J, the junction kept 3 bases outside the gene matches. Germline-derived CDR1 and CDR2 are DFQATT and SNEGSKA (reference sequence). The DNA of the CDR3 is TGCAGTGCTAGGCTAGCGGGGGCTACCGGGGAGCTGTTTTTT. It specifies CSARLAGATGELFF.